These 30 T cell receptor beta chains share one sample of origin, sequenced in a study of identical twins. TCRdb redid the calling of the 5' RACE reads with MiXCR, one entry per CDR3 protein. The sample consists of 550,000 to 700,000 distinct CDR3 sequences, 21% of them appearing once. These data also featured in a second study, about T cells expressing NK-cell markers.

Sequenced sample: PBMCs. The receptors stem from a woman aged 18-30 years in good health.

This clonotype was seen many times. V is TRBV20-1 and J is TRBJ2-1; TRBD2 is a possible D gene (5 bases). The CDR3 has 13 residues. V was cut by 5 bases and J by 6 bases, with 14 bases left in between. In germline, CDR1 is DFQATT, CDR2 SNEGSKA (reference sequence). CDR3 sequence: CSAPRGGSNEQFF. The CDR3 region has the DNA TGCAGTGCTCCCCGCGGAGGTAGCAATGAGCAGTTCTTC.

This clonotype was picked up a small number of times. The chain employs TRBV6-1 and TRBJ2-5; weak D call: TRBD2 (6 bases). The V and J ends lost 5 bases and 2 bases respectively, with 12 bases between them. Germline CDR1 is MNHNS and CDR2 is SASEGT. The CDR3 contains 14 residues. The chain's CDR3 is CASSKRTTQETQYF. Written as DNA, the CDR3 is TGTGCCAGCAGTAAGCGGACTACACAAGAGACCCAGTACTTC.

CDR3 DNA: TGTGCCAGCAGTCGAGCCCCCCACAGGAACCAAGAGACCCAGTACTTC. This gives the protein CASSRAPHRNQETQYF. The rearrangement joins TRBV6-1 to TRBJ2-5, with D perhaps TRBD1 (5 bases). V shed 5 bases and J shed 0 bases, with 16 bases lying between them. Looked up from germline, CDR1 is MNHNS and CDR2 is SASEGT. This CDR3 comprises 16 residues.

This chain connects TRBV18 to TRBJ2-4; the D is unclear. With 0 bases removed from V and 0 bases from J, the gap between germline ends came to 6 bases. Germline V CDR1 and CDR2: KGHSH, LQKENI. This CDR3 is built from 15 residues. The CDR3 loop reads CASSPPTGAKNIQYF. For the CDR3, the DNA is TGTGCCAGCTCACCACCGACTGGAGCCAAAAACATTCAGTACTTC.

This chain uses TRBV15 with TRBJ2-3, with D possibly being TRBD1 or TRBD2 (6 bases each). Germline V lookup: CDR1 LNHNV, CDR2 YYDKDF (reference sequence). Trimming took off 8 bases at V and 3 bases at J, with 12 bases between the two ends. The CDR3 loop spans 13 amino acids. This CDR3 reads CATGPGATDTQYF. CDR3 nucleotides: TGTGCCACCGGTCCGGGGGCGACAGATACGCAGTATTTT.

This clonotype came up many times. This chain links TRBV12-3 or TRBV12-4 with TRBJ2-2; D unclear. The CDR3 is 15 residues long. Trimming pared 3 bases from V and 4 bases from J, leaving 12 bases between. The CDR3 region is CASSLGPSGTGELFF. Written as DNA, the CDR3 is TGTGCCAGCAGTTTGGGCCCTTCGGGCACCGGGGAGCTGTTTTTT.

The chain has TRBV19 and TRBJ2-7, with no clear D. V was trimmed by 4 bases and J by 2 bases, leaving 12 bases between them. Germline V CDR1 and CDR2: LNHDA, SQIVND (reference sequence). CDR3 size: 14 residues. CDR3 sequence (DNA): TGTGCCAGTAGTACCCGCTACCCCGCCTACGAGCAGTACTTC. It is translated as CASSTRYPAYEQYF.

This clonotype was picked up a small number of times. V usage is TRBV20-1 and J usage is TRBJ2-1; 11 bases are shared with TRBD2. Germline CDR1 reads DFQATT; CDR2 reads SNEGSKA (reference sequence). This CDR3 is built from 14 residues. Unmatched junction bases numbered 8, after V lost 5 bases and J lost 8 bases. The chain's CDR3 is CSAAQGLAAYEQFF. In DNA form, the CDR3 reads TGCAGTGCTGCCCAGGGACTAGCGGCCTATGAGCAGTTCTTC.

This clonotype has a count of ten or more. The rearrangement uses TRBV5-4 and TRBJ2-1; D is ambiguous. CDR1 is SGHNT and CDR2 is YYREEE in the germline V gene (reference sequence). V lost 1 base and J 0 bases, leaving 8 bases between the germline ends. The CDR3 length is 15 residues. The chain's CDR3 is CASSLSSSSYNEQFF. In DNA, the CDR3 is TGTGCCAGCAGCTTGTCATCAAGCTCCTACAATGAGCAGTTCTTC.

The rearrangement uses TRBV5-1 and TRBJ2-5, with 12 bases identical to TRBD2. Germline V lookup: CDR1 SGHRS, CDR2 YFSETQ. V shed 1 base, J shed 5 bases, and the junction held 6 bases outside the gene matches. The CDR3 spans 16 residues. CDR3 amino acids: CASSLRASGRGETQYF. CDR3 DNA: TGCGCCAGCAGCTTGAGGGCTAGCGGGAGGGGTGAGACCCAGTACTTC. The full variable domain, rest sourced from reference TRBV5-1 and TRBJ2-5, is KAGVTQTPRYLIKTRGQQVTLSCSPISGHRSVSWYQQTPGQGLQFLFEYFSETQRNKGNFPGRFSGRQFSNSRSEMNVSTLELGDSALYLCASSLRASGRGETQYFGPGTRLLVL.

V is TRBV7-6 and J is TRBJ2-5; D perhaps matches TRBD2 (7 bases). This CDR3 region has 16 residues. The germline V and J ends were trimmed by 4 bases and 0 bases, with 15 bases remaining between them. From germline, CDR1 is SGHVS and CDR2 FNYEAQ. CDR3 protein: CASSYGGGVHQETQYF. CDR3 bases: TGTGCCAGCAGCTACGGAGGGGGGGTTCACCAAGAGACCCAGTACTTC.

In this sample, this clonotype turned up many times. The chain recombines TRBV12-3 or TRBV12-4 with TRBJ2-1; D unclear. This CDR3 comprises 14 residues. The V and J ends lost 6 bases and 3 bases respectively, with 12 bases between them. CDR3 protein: CASRKRTDYNEQFF. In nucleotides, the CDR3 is TGTGCCAGCAGAAAAAGGACGGACTACAATGAGCAGTTCTTC.

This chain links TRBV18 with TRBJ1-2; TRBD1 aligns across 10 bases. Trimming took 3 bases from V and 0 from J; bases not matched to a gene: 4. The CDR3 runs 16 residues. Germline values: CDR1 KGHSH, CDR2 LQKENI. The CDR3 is CASSPFGTGANYGYTF. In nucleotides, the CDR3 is TGTGCCAGCTCACCTTTCGGGACAGGGGCTAACTATGGCTACACCTTC.

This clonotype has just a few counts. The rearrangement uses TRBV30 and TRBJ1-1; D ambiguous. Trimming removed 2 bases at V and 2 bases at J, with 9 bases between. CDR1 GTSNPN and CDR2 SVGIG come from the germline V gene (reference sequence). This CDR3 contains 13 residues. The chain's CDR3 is CAWSIQRNTEAFF. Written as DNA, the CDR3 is TGTGCCTGGAGTATACAGAGAAACACTGAAGCTTTCTTT.

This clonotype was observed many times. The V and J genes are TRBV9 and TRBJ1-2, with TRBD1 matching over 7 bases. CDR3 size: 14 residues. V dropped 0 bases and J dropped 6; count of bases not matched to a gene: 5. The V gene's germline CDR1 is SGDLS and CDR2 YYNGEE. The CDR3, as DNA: TGTGCCAGCAGCGTAGGACAGGGAGTTCATGGCTACACCTTC. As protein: CASSVGQGVHGYTF.

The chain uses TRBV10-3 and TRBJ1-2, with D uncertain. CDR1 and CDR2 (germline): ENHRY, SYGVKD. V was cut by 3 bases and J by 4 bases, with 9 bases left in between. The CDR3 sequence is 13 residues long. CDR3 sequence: CAISETEVYGYTF. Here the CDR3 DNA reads TGTGCCATCAGTGAAACGGAGGTCTATGGCTACACCTTC.

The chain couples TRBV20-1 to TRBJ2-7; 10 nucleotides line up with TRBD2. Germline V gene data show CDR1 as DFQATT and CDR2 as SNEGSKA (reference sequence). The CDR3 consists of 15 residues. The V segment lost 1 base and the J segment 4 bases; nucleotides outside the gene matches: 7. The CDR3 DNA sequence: TGCAGTGCTAGAGTACCGGCTAGCGGGGGATACGAGCAGTACTTC. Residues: CSARVPASGGYEQYF.

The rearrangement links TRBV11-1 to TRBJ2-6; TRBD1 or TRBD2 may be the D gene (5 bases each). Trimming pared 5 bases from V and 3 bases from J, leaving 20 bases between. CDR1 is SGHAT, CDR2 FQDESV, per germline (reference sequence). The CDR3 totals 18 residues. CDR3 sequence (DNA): TGTGCCAGCAGCCTCTTCGGGACGGTCAACTTTGGGGCCAACGTCCTGACTTTC. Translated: CASSLFGTVNFGANVLTF.

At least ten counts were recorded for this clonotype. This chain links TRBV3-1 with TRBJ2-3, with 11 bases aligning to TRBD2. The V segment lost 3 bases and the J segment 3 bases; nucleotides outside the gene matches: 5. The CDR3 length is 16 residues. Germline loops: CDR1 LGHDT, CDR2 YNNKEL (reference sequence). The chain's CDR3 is CASSQLLAGGTDTQYF. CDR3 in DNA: TGTGCCAGCAGCCAGCTCCTAGCGGGGGGAACAGATACGCAGTATTTT.

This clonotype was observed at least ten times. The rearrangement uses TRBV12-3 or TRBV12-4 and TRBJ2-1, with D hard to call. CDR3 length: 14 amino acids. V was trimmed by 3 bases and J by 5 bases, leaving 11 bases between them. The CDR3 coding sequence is TGTGCCAGCAGTTTTATACTTACCGACAATGAGCAGTTCTTC. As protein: CASSFILTDNEQFF.

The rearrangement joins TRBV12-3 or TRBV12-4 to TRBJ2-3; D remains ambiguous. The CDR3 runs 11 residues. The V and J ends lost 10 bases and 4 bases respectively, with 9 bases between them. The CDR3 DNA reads TGTGCCATTCGGGTGGCAGATACGCAGTATTTT. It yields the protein CAIRVADTQYF.

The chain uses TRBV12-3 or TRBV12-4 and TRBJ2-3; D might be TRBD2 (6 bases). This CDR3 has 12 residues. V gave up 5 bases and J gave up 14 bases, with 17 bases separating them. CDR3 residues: CASSRDWAAPYF. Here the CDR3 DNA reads TGTGCCAGCAGTCGGGACTGGGCAGCTCCGTATTTT.

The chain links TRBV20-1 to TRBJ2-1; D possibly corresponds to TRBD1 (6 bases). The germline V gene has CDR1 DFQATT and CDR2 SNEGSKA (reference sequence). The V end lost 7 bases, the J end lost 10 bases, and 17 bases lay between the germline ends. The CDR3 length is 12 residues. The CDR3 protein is CSGRGSSTEQFF. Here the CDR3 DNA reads TGCAGTGGAAGGGGGTCCTCTACCGAGCAGTTCTTC.

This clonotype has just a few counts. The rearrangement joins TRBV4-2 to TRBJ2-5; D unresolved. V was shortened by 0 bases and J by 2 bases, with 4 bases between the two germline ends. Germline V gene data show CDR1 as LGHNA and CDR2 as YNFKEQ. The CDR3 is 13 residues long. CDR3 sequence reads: CASSQERQETQYF. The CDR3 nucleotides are TGTGCCAGCAGCCAAGAGAGGCAAGAGACCCAGTACTTC.

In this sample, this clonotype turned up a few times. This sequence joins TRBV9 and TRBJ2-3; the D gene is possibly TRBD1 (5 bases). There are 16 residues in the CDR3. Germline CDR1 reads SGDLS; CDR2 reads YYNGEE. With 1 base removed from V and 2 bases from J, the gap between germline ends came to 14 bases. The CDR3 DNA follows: TGTGCCAGCAGCGTACAGGGCTCGCTGTCCACAGATACGCAGTATTTT. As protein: CASSVQGSLSTDTQYF.

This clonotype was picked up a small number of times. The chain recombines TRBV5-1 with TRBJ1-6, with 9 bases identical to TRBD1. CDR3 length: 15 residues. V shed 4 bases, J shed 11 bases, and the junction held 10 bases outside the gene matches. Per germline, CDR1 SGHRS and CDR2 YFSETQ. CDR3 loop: CASSTGQGLYAPLHF. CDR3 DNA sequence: TGCGCCAGCAGCACGGGACAGGGTTTATATGCACCCCTCCACTTT.

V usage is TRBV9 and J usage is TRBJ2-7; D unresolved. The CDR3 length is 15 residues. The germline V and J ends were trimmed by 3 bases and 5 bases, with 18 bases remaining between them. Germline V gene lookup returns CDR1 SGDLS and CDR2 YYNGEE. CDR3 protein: CASSAEGSPGDEQYF. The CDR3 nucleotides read TGTGCCAGCAGCGCCGAAGGCTCCCCTGGAGACGAGCAGTACTTC.

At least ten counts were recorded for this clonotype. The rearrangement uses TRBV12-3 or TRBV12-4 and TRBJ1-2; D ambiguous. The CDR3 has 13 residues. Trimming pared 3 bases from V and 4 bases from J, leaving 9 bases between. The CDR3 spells CASSFATVYGYTF. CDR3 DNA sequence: TGTGCCAGCAGTTTCGCTACAGTCTATGGCTACACCTTC.

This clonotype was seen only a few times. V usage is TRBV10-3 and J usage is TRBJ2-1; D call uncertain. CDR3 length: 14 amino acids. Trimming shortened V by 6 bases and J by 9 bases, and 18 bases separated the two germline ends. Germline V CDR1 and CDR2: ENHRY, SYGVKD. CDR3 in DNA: TGTGCCATCAGAGACCCCTCCGCCGGCGGTGAGCAGTTCTTC. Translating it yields CAIRDPSAGGEQFF.

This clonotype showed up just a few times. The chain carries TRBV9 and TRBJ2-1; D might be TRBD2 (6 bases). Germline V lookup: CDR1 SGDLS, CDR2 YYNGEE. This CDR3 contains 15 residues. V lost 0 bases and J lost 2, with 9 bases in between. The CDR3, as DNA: TGTGCCAGCAGCGTAGAAGGGACTCCCTACAATGAGCAGTTCTTC. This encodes CASSVEGTPYNEQFF.